Shown below are 9 T cell receptor beta chains from a single sample sequenced in a study of breast tumors, draining lymph nodes, adjacent tissues. Axillary draining lymph nodes of breast cancer patients supplied the node samples. TCRdb itself ran the multiplex PCR reads through MiXCR, one entry per CDR3 protein. The table lists about 270,000 distinct CDR3 sequences, 30% to 35% of them singletons. Specimen: axillary lymph node tissue. The receptors were sampled from a female donor with breast cancer. Some clones in this sample may be carry-over from other donors' samples.

In its sample, this clonotype was seen many times. The V and J genes are TRBV20-1 and TRBJ1-5; D is undetermined. V lost 3 bases and J lost 9, with 15 bases in between. The CDR3 length is 13 residues. The germline V gene has CDR1 DFQATT and CDR2 SNEGSKA (reference sequence). The CDR3 spells CSARGQSVGPQHF. The CDR3 bases are TGCAGTGCTAGGGGCCAGTCGGTCGGGCCCCAGCATTTT.

This clonotype was observed at least ten times. The V and J genes are TRBV5-1 and TRBJ2-3, with D possibly TRBD2 on 5 matching bases. CDR1 SGHRS and CDR2 YFSETQ come from the germline V gene. Trimming stripped 0 bases from V and 2 bases from J, with 10 bases between. The CDR3 is 15 residues long. The CDR3 DNA sequence: TGCGCCAGCAGCTTGGAGCGGCCAGCCACAGATACGCAGTATTTT. Its protein is CASSLERPATDTQYF.

This clonotype was found many times. V is TRBV20-1 and J is TRBJ2-5; no clear D gene. V lost 1 base and J 5 bases, leaving 8 bases between the germline ends. The CDR3 has 12 residues. CDR1 is DFQATT and CDR2 is SNEGSKA in the germline V gene (reference sequence). The CDR3 sequence is CSARVRWETQYF. The CDR3 DNA follows: TGCAGTGCTAGAGTCAGGTGGGAGACCCAGTACTTC.

With respect to this clonotype: A clone one base away is much larger, so this may be a read error. V usage is TRBV7-6 and J usage is TRBJ2-7; 12 bases fit TRBD2. CDR1 SGHVS and CDR2 FNYEAQ come from the germline V gene. There are 15 residues in the CDR3. DNA for the CDR3: TGTGCCAGCAGCCGGACTAGCGGGGACTCCTACGAGCAGCACTTC. Translation gives CASSRTSGDSYEQHF. The whole variable domain, remainder taken from reference TRBV7-6 and TRBJ2-7, is GAGVSQSPRYKVTKRGQDVALRCDPISGHVSLYWYRQALGQGPEFLTYFNYEAQQDKSGLPNDRFSAERPEGSISTLTIQRTEQRDSAMYRCASSRTSGDSYEQHFGPGTRLTVT.

This clonotype was found many times. The chain recombines TRBV7-2 with TRBJ1-5; D is possibly TRBD1 (6 bases). Looked up from germline, CDR1 is SGHTA and CDR2 is FQGNSA. V was clipped by 5 bases and J by 0 bases, with 17 bases between them. The CDR3 totals 17 residues. The CDR3 nucleotides are TGTGCCAGCAGCCTAGTGGGAGGACAGTATAGCAATCAGCCCCAGCATTTT. Residues: CASSLVGGQYSNQPQHF. The full variable domain, rest sourced from reference TRBV7-2 and TRBJ1-5, is GAGVSQSPSNKVTEKGKDVELRCDPISGHTALYWYRQSLGQGLEFLIYFQGNSAPDKSGLPSDRFSAERTGGSVSTLTIQRTQQEDSAVYLCASSLVGGQYSNQPQHFGDGTRLSIL.

This sequence joins TRBV7-9 and TRBJ2-3; 8 positions match TRBD2. The ends lost 5 bases at V and 7 bases at J; junction bases unmatched: 17. CDR1 is SEHNR and CDR2 is FQNEAQ in the germline V gene (reference sequence). This CDR3 is built from 17 residues. The CDR3 DNA sequence: TGTGCCAGCAGCCCTACGGACTCCTGGCGGGAGGACAATACGCAGTATTTT. Its translation: CASSPTDSWREDNTQYF. Full variable domain (outside the CDR3, taken from reference TRBV7-9 and TRBJ2-3): DTGVSQNPRHKITKRGQNVTFRCDPISEHNRLYWYRQTLGQGPEFLTYFQNEAQLEKSRLLSDRFSAERPKGSFSTLEIQRTEQGDSAMYLCASSPTDSWREDNTQYFGPGTRLTVL.

This clonotype has a count of ten or more. CDR3 loop: CSARSGGRYEQYF. The DNA of the CDR3 is TGCAGTGCTAGATCGGGGGGGCGGTACGAGCAGTACTTC. The chain combines TRBV20-1 with TRBJ2-7; 8 nucleotides agree with TRBD2. Germline V CDR1 and CDR2: DFQATT, SNEGSKA (reference sequence). The CDR3 is made up of 13 amino acids. J lost 4 bases, V lost 2 bases, and 4 bases had no gene match.

This rearrangement joins TRBV24-1 to TRBJ2-1; 11 bases line up with TRBD2. Looked up from germline, CDR1 is KGHDR and CDR2 is SFDVKD. With 7 bases clipped from V and 12 bases from J, the junction kept 1 base outside the gene matches. The CDR3 consists of 11 residues. This CDR3 reads CATSLAGGQFF. Here the CDR3 DNA reads TGTGCCACCAGCCTAGCGGGGGGGCAGTTCTTC.

This chain uses TRBV6-2 or TRBV6-3 with TRBJ2-5; TRBD1 aligns across 9 bases. The CDR3 has 17 amino acids. V was clipped by 5 bases and J by 2 bases; unmatched bases: 12. Germline assignment: CDR1 MNHEY and CDR2 SVGEGT. CDR3 bases: TGTGCCAGCAGTCACCTACCGGGACAGGGAAAACAAGAGACCCAGTACTTC. Protein sequence: CASSHLPGQGKQETQYF.